The source of this T cell receptor (beta chain) is a study of cytomegalovirus exposure and HLA in healthy donors. Study findings and constraints: In a later analysis, common viral pathogens appeared linked to several of the most significant clusters. A highly shared variant cluster was judged a likely technical artifact. Previously analyzed data showed that most TCR beta V segments were productive at a frequency of about 87% or about 30%.

There were likely unrecorded immune exposures, though donors were nominally healthy when sampled. Germline CDR1 SGHVS, CDR2 FQNEAQ. V shed 1 base and J shed 5 bases, with 13 bases lying between them. This CDR3 spans 15 amino acids. About this clone itself: Antigen unknown.

The PCR was carried out with 60 Vbeta primers and 13 Jbeta primers. The method was immunoSEQ multiplex PCR; TCRdb's version includes in-frame clones alone and lacks a portion of them. The table lists 150,000 or so clones. The sample was PBMCs. The chain uses TRBV7-8 and TRBJ2-3, with D possibly being TRBD2 (6 bases). This clonotype was sampled from a young woman in good health and CMV-seronegative. CDR3 sequence (DNA): TGTGCCAGCAGCTTAGTGGGCGGGAAGATAGATACGCAGTATTTT. This codes for CASSLVGGKIDTQYF.